Detailed here is one T cell receptor (beta chain). These data come from a study of blood T cell repertoires in COVID-19. Across the study: The United States, Italy and Spain supplied acute and convalescent COVID-19 samples. PBMCs, B-cell-depleted T cells, or T cells were the source of the cDNA or gDNA that made up the material.

As handled by the study authors: Estimates of nucleated cell counts were drawn from the amplification of reference gene primers. Generated by immunoSEQ multiplex PCR, the TCRdb table keeps only in-frame clones and is missing some. V and J calls and clone size are as listed in that table; D and trimming were resolved from the DNA. The sample shows 120,000 or so clones, around 81% of them seen only once. Trimming cost V 0 bases and J 0 bases; bases outside gene matches: 0. This CDR3 has 15 residues. From germline, CDR1 is SGHTA and CDR2 FQGTGA. The receptor was derived from a man in his fifties or sixties with acute or convalescent COVID-19. Sequences were obtained from peripheral blood. The chain recombines TRBV7-3 with TRBJ2-3; 7 nucleotides match TRBD2. The CDR3 DNA is TGTGCCAGCAGCTTAACTAGCGGGAGCACAGATACGCAGTATTTT. It codes for CASSLTSGSTDTQYF.